A single sample gave rise to the 23 T cell receptor beta chains below, sequenced in a study of blood T cell repertoires in COVID-19. Some clones are missing from TCRdb's copy, which holds only in-frame ones; the method was immunoSEQ multiplex PCR. The table records roughly 80,000 clones, approximately 81% of them present only once. What was sequenced was peripheral blood. These receptor sequences come from a man older than 75 with acute or convalescent COVID-19.

This clone was seen a handful of times. The J gene is TRBJ2-2, the V gene TRBV6-1, with 7 bases identical to TRBD2. From germline, CDR1 is MNHNS and CDR2 SASEGT. The CDR3 totals 19 residues. The ends lost 2 bases at V and 0 bases at J; junction bases unmatched: 12. In nucleotides, the CDR3 is TGTGCCAGCAGTGAATGGGCTAGCGGAGGAATTGCGAACACCGGGGAGCTGTTTTTT. It specifies CASSEWASGGIANTGELFF.

The chain carries TRBV7-2 and TRBJ1-2, with TRBD1 as a possible D gene (5 bases). Looked up from germline, CDR1 is SGHTA and CDR2 is FQGNSA. Trimming took 0 bases from V and 3 from J, leaving 5 bases between them. CDR3 size: 13 residues. The CDR3 is CASSLAGDYGYTF. The DNA of the CDR3 is TGTGCCAGCAGCTTAGCAGGGGACTATGGCTACACCTTC.

Here the CDR3 reads CASWDYRAEAFF. CDR3 in DNA: TGTGCCAGCTGGGACTATCGCGCTGAAGCTTTCTTT. This chain links TRBV28 with TRBJ1-1, with a weak D call TRBD1 (5 bases). The CDR3 has 12 amino acids. V was trimmed by 8 bases and J by 6 bases, leaving 13 bases between them. Looked up from germline, CDR1 is MDHEN and CDR2 is SYDVKM. Variable domain in full (rest from reference TRBV28 and TRBJ1-1): DVKVTQSSRYLVKRTGEKVFLECVQDMDHENMFWYRQDPGLGLRLIYFSYDVKMKEKGDIPEGYSVSREKKERFSLILESASTNQTSMYLCASWDYRAEAFFGQGTRLTVV.

This sequence joins TRBV27 and TRBJ2-5, with no clear D. The CDR3 loop spans 13 amino acids. Per germline, CDR1 MNHEY and CDR2 SMNVEV (reference sequence). Trimming pared 4 bases from V and 2 bases from J, leaving 8 bases between. CDR3 bases: TGTGCCAGCAGTTCCGTCCCGCAAGAGACCCAGTACTTC. Translation gives CASSSVPQETQYF.

This clone was recorded once. This chain connects TRBV6-5 to TRBJ1-6; D is perhaps TRBD1 (6 bases). The ends were cut back, 7 bases at V and 0 bases at J, with 10 bases in the middle. Germline V gene lookup returns CDR1 MNHEY and CDR2 SVGAGI. The CDR3 runs to 15 residues. The CDR3 DNA follows: TGTGCCAGCAACGGACAGAGCTCCTATAATTCACCCCTCCACTTT. The encoded protein is CASNGQSSYNSPLHF.

V usage is TRBV2 and J usage is TRBJ1-1, with D perhaps matching TRBD1 (6 bases). This CDR3 is built from 11 residues. CDR1 is SNHLY and CDR2 is FYNNEI in the germline V gene. Between the trimmed V and J ends, which lost 5 bases and 11 bases, there was a span of 12 bases. The CDR3 nucleotides are TGTGCCAGCAGTACCTACAGGGTCGCTTTCTTT. It specifies CASSTYRVAFF.

The rearrangement joins TRBV6-4 to TRBJ1-1; no firm D call. Trimming pared 4 bases from V and 4 bases from J, leaving 10 bases between. The CDR3 runs 13 residues. Germline values: CDR1 MRHNA, CDR2 SNTAGT. Here the CDR3 reads CASSADYGTEAFF. CDR3 DNA: TGTGCCAGCAGTGCAGACTACGGCACTGAAGCTTTCTTT.

This clone was recorded only once. The genes are TRBV5-4 and TRBJ2-3; 10 nucleotides line up with TRBD1. The junction had 3 bases not matched to a gene; V was cut back by 7 bases and J by 4 bases. Germline loops: CDR1 SGHNT, CDR2 YYREEE (reference sequence). CDR3 length: 13 residues. As DNA, the CDR3 is TGTGCCAGCCGGGACAGGGGCTCAGATACGCAGTATTTT. Its protein is CASRDRGSDTQYF.

The sample holds many counts of this clone. This rearrangement joins TRBV2 to TRBJ1-5; 9 bases are shared with TRBD1. The CDR3 extends over 15 amino acids. The germline CDR1 and CDR2 sequences are SNHLY and FYNNEI. V was pared by 4 bases and J by 4 bases, with 5 bases of the junction left unmatched. The CDR3 DNA sequence: TGTGCCAGCAGTGGACAGGGGGTTGGAAATCAGCCCCAGCATTTT. Protein sequence: CASSGQGVGNQPQHF.

This clone was recorded once. The chain links TRBV7-3 to TRBJ2-1; 8 nucleotides align to TRBD1. The CDR3 runs 14 residues. CDR1 is SGHTA and CDR2 is FQGTGA in the germline V gene. The junction had 1 base not matched to a gene; V was cut back by 2 bases and J by 4 bases. CDR3: CASSLQGAYNEQFF. The CDR3 DNA follows: TGTGCCAGCAGCTTACAGGGGGCATACAATGAGCAGTTCTTC.

The chain is built from TRBV28 and TRBJ2-2; 10 nucleotides agree with TRBD2. CDR1 is MDHEN and CDR2 is SYDVKM in the germline V gene. The CDR3 extends over 13 amino acids. The trim removed 10 bases at V and 5 bases at J, leaving 4 bases unmatched. The CDR3, as DNA: TGTGCCATCACTAGCGGGGTGACCGGGGAGCTGTTTTTT. Translating it yields CAITSGVTGELFF.

The chain has TRBV5-1 and TRBJ1-2; possibly TRBD1 for D (6 bases). Trimming removed 2 bases at V and 7 bases at J, with 9 bases between. The CDR3 length is 12 residues. CDR1 and CDR2 from the germline V gene are SGHRS and YFSETQ. The CDR3 DNA sequence: TGCGCCAGCAGCTTCACAGGGACTGGCTACACCTTC. Translation: CASSFTGTGYTF.

The chain employs TRBV19 and TRBJ2-1; TRBD2 is a possible D gene (6 bases). Germline CDR1 is LNHDA and CDR2 is SQIVND (reference sequence). The length of the CDR3 is 17 residues. V lost 3 bases to trimming and J lost 1 base, with 16 bases between them. The CDR3 nucleotides read TGTGCCAGTAGTATCAAATCTAGAGGAGGGTCCTACAATGAGCAGTTCTTC. Protein: CASSIKSRGGSYNEQFF.

The chain carries TRBV19 and TRBJ2-7; 7 bases fit TRBD1. V was pared by 5 bases and J by 1 base, with 8 bases of the junction left unmatched. Germline lookup yields CDR1 LNHDA and CDR2 SQIVND (reference sequence). This CDR3 has 15 residues. CDR3: CASSLGQVFSYEQYF. CDR3 bases: TGTGCCAGTAGTCTTGGACAGGTGTTTTCCTACGAGCAGTACTTC.

The rearrangement links TRBV28 to TRBJ1-1; D perhaps matches TRBD1 (6 bases). The V gene lost 10 bases and the J gene lost 4 bases, with 16 bases spanning the gap. The length of the CDR3 is 13 residues. The V gene's germline CDR1 is MDHEN and CDR2 SYDVKM. This chain's CDR3 is CATETGLITEAFF. As DNA, the CDR3 is TGTGCCACTGAGACAGGTTTAATCACTGAAGCTTTCTTT.

As DNA, the CDR3 is TGTGCCAGCAGCTCTGGACATCTGTTTAGCACAGATACGCAGTATTTT. The encoded protein is CASSSGHLFSTDTQYF. V is TRBV5-6 and J is TRBJ2-3; D is possibly TRBD1 (5 bases). CDR1 is SGHDT and CDR2 is YYEEEE in the germline V gene. Between the trimmed V and J ends, which lost 3 bases and 0 bases, there was a span of 14 bases. The length of the CDR3 is 16 residues.

The gene calls are TRBV28 and TRBJ2-2, with D perhaps TRBD2 (6 bases). The CDR3 extends over 16 amino acids. The V and J ends lost 0 bases and 7 bases respectively, with 15 bases between them. Germline lookup yields CDR1 MDHEN and CDR2 SYDVKM. The CDR3 sequence: CASSLWRGNVGGELFF. The CDR3 DNA follows: TGTGCCAGCAGTTTATGGCGGGGTAATGTCGGCGGGGAGCTGTTTTTT.

The gene calls are TRBV6-6 and TRBJ1-1, with 8 bases fitting TRBD1. CDR3 length equals 14 residues. V shed 10 bases, J shed 1 base, and the junction held 8 bases outside the gene matches. The germline V gene has CDR1 MNHNY and CDR2 SVGAGI (reference sequence). As DNA, the CDR3 is TGTGCCACCACAGGGGGATCGTGGAACACTGAAGCTTTCTTT. Translated: CATTGGSWNTEAFF.

The chain joins TRBV7-2 to TRBJ2-5; no definite D call. The V and J ends lost 5 bases and 4 bases respectively, with 23 bases between them. The CDR3 extends over 17 amino acids. Germline-derived CDR1 and CDR2 are SGHTA and FQGNSA. As DNA, the CDR3 is TGTGCCAGCAGCAAGCTTGGAGCTCCAGTTCGGGTAGAGACCCAGTACTTC. It codes for CASSKLGAPVRVETQYF.

The gene calls are TRBV2 and TRBJ2-7; 9 positions agree with TRBD1. The CDR3 has 14 amino acids. Trimming took 5 bases from V and 4 from J; bases not matched to a gene: 6. CDR1 SNHLY and CDR2 FYNNEI come from the germline V gene. CDR3 DNA: TGTGCCAGCAGTTTACAAGGACAGGGGTACGAGCAGTACTTC. As protein: CASSLQGQGYEQYF.

This chain's CDR3 is CASSPQWGGRHYMNTEAFF. The CDR3 DNA reads TGTGCCAGCTCACCCCAATGGGGAGGTCGTCACTACATGAACACTGAAGCTTTCTTT. The rearrangement links TRBV18 to TRBJ1-1, with no clear D. Deletions cut 3 bases from V and 0 bases from J, with 23 bases between. The CDR3 sequence is 19 residues long. Germline V gene lookup returns CDR1 KGHSH and CDR2 LQKENI.

The chain links TRBV19 to TRBJ2-7, with a weak D call TRBD1 (6 bases). V was cut by 5 bases and J by 5 bases, with 13 bases left in between. Germline values: CDR1 LNHDA, CDR2 SQIVND (reference sequence). The CDR3 is made up of 13 amino acids. DNA for the CDR3: TGTGCCAGTAGTTTGTCAGGGGTCGACGAGCAGTACTTC. This codes for CASSLSGVDEQYF. The whole variable domain, filled in from reference TRBV19 and TRBJ2-7, reads DGGITQSPKYLFRKEGQNVTLSCEQNLNHDAMYWYRQDPGQGLRLIYYSQIVNDFQKGDIAEGYSVSREKKESFPLTVTSAQKNPTAFYLCASSLSGVDEQYFGPGTRLTVT.

This chain connects TRBV6-1 to TRBJ1-1; 10 nucleotides match TRBD1. Germline V gene data show CDR1 as MNHNS and CDR2 as SASEGT. After removal of 7 bases from V and 2 bases from J, the junction contained 7 bases not matched to a gene. This CDR3 region has 15 residues. CDR3 residues: CASTETGGLNTEAFF. As DNA, the CDR3 is TGTGCCAGCACCGAGACAGGGGGCCTTAACACTGAAGCTTTCTTT.